Presented here are 10 T cell receptor beta chains from one specimen sequenced in a study of cytomegalovirus exposure and HLA in healthy donors. Primers included in the PCR were 60 Vbeta and 13 Jbeta primers. TCRdb's table, derived via immunoSEQ multiplex PCR, lists solely in-frame clones and lacks some. Among 160,000 or so clones, around 78% were seen once, and the ten largest hold approximately 1.5%. The sequencing input was PBMCs. These receptors were obtained from a man aged 40-49 years in good health and CMV-seronegative.

V gene TRBV5-6 combines with J gene TRBJ1-1; 7 nucleotides line up with TRBD1. In germline, CDR1 is SGHDT, CDR2 YYEEEE. V was pared by 3 bases and J by 1 base, with 3 bases of the junction left unmatched. The CDR3 consists of 14 residues. In nucleotides, the CDR3 is TGTGCCAGCAGCTGGGGACAGAGGAACACTGAAGCTTTCTTT. Translation gives CASSWGQRNTEAFF.

The J gene is TRBJ1-2, the V gene TRBV9; the match to TRBD1 covers 9 bases. Looked up from germline, CDR1 is SGDLS and CDR2 is YYNGEE. CDR3 length: 15 amino acids. With 3 bases clipped from V and 2 bases from J, the junction kept 5 bases outside the gene matches. This CDR3 reads CASSEQGALNYGYTF. CDR3 nucleotides: TGTGCCAGCAGCGAACAGGGGGCGCTCAACTATGGCTACACCTTC.

The rearrangement uses TRBV18 and TRBJ1-1; D gene ambiguous. From germline, CDR1 is KGHSH and CDR2 LQKENI. CDR3 length equals 14 residues. V was shortened by 4 bases and J by 0 bases, with 9 bases between the two germline ends. The CDR3 DNA reads TGTGCCAGCTCACTAGGACTGTTGAACACTGAAGCTTTCTTT. Amino acids: CASSLGLLNTEAFF.

The chain employs TRBV5-1 and TRBJ2-5, with 7 nucleotides matching TRBD1. This CDR3 region has 14 residues. V gave up 5 bases and J gave up 2 bases; unmatched junction bases: 6. CDR1 is SGHRS, CDR2 YFSETQ, per germline. The CDR3 is CASSFGQVQETQYF. In DNA form, the CDR3 reads TGCGCCAGCAGTTTCGGACAGGTTCAAGAGACCCAGTACTTC.

This chain links TRBV6-1 with TRBJ2-2; 8 bases are a match to TRBD2. V shed 4 bases and J 3 bases; nucleotides not matched to a gene: 7. The CDR3 runs to 16 residues. CDR1 and CDR2 from the germline V gene are MNHNS and SASEGT. Here the CDR3 reads CASSVRGGADTGELFF. The CDR3 DNA reads as TGTGCCAGCAGTGTCCGGGGGGGGGCAGACACCGGGGAGCTGTTTTTT.

V and J are TRBV6-1 and TRBJ1-1; D might be TRBD1 (6 bases). This CDR3 is 14 amino acids long. CDR1 is MNHNS, CDR2 SASEGT, per germline. V was cut by 3 bases and J by 1 base, with 9 bases left in between. The CDR3 DNA reads as TGTGCCAGCAGTGAGGACAGTCCGAACACTGAAGCTTTCTTT. Protein product: CASSEDSPNTEAFF.

The chain links TRBV7-4 to TRBJ1-5; D is unclear. The CDR3 contains 16 residues. The ends were cut back, 3 bases at V and 9 bases at J, with 21 bases in the middle. Germline lookup yields CDR1 SGHVT and CDR2 SQSDAQ. The chain's CDR3 is CASSFGCGQTHRPQHF. The CDR3 bases are TGTGCCAGCAGCTTTGGTTGCGGGCAGACCCACAGGCCCCAGCATTTT.

The genes are TRBV29-1 and TRBJ2-7; 8 positions agree with TRBD2. Germline lookup yields CDR1 SQVTM and CDR2 ANQGSEA. The V segment lost 7 bases and the J segment 5 bases; nucleotides outside the gene matches: 16. This CDR3 contains 15 residues. The CDR3, as DNA: TGCAGCGCGCGGGGGGCACGGGGATGGGAGAACGAGCAGTACTTC. The encoded protein is CSARGARGWENEQYF.

This clone was detected a few times. The J gene is TRBJ2-7, the V gene TRBV28; D is possibly TRBD1 (5 bases). The CDR3 spans 13 residues. Germline V gene data show CDR1 as MDHEN and CDR2 as SYDVKM. Trimming cost V 7 bases and J 3 bases, with 13 bases left between them. The CDR3 region has the DNA TGTGCCAGCATCCAGGGTCCCTACTACGAGCAGTACGTC. Protein sequence: CASIQGPYYEQYV.

Concerning this clone itself: A read error may account for a junction end that differs from germline. The genes are TRBV4-1 and TRBJ2-6, with TRBD2 identical over 7 bases. Germline assignment: CDR1 MGHRA and CDR2 YSYEKL. The CDR3 has 17 residues. The CDR3 DNA follows: TGCGCCAGCAGCCAAGATTGGGAGGGTGCTGGGGCCAACGGCCTGACTTTC. Translation gives CASSQDWEGAGANGLTF.